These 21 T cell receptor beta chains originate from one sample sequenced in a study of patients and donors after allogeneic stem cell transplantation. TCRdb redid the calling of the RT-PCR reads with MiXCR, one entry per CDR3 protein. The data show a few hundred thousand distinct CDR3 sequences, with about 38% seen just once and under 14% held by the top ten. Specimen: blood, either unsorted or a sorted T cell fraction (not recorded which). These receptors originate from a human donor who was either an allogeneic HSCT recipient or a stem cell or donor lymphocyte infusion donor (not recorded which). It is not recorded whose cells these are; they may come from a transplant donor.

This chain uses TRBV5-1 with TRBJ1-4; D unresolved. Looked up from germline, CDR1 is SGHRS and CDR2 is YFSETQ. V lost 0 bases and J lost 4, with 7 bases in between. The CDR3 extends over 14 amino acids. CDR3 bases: TGCGCCAGCAGCTTGGAGTACTATAATGAAAAACTGTTTTTT. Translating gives CASSLEYYNEKLFF.

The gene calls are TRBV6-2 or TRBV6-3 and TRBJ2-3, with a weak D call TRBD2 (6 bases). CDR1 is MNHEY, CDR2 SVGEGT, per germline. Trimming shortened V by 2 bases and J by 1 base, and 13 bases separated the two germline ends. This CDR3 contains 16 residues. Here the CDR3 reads CASSYDPSVGTDTQYF. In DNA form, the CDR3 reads TGTGCCAGCAGTTACGATCCTAGCGTGGGCACAGATACGCAGTATTTT.

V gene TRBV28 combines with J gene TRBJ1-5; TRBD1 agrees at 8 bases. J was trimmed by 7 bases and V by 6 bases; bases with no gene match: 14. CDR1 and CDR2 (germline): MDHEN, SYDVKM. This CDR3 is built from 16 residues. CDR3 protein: CASSPVSGQVIQPQHF. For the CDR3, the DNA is TGTGCCAGCAGCCCAGTCTCGGGACAGGTGATACAGCCCCAGCATTTT.

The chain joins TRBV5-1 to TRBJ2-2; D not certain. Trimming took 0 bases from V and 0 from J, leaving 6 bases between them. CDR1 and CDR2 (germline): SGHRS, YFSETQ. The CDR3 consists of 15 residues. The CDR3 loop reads CASSLVQANTGELFF. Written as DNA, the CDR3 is TGCGCCAGCAGCTTGGTGCAGGCGAACACCGGGGAGCTGTTTTTT.

The CDR3 is CSASWQALNYGYTF. In DNA form, the CDR3 reads TGCAGTGCTAGTTGGCAGGCGCTTAACTATGGCTACACCTTC. The chain is built from TRBV20-1 and TRBJ1-2; D not resolved. Germline V gene sequence: CDR1 DFQATT, CDR2 SNEGSKA (reference sequence). The V and J ends lost 3 bases and 1 base respectively, with 12 bases between them. The CDR3 totals 14 residues.

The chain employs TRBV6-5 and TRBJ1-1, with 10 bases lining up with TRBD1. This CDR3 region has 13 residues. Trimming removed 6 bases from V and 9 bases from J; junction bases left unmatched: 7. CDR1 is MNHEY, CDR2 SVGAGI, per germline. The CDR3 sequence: CASRPADRGKAFF. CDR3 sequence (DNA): TGTGCCAGCAGACCCGCGGACAGGGGGAAAGCTTTCTTT.

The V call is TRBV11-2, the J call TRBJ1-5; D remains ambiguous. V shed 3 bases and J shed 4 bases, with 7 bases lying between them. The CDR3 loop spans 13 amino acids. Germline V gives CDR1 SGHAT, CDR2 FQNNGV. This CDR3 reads CASSFAENQPQHF. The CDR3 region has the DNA TGTGCCAGCAGCTTCGCCGAGAATCAGCCCCAGCATTTT.

Written as DNA, the CDR3 is TGCAGTGCTAGAGATCCCCGCAGGGGGGTCAATCAGCCCCAGCATTTT. Protein: CSARDPRRGVNQPQHF. The rearrangement joins TRBV20-1 to TRBJ1-5; 7 bases match TRBD1. Unmatched junction bases numbered 8, after V lost 0 bases and J lost 3 bases. The CDR3 has 16 residues. Germline V gene lookup returns CDR1 DFQATT and CDR2 SNEGSKA (reference sequence).

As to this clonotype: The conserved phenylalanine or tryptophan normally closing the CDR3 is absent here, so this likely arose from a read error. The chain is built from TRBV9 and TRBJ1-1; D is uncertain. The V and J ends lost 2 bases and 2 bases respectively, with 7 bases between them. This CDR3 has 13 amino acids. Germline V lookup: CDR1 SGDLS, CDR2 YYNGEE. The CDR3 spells CASSVEINTEAFI. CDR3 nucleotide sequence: TGTGCCAGCAGCGTCGAAATTAACACTGAAGCTTTCATT.

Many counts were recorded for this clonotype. CDR3: CASSLRGYNSPLHF. Written as DNA, the CDR3 is TGTGCCAGCAGTTTAAGGGGGTATAATTCACCCCTCCACTTT. The chain has TRBV27 and TRBJ1-6; a weak D match, TRBD1 (6 bases). This CDR3 region has 14 residues. CDR1 and CDR2 (germline): MNHEY, SMNVEV (reference sequence). The V end was cut by 2 bases, the J end by 4 bases, with 6 bases between.

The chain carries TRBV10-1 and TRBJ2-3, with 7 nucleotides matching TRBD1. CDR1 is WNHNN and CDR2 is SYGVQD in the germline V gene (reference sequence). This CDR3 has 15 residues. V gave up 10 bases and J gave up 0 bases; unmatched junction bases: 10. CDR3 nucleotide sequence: TGCGCCACCTCACGGACAGGATTTAGCACAGATACGCAGTATTTT. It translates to CATSRTGFSTDTQYF.

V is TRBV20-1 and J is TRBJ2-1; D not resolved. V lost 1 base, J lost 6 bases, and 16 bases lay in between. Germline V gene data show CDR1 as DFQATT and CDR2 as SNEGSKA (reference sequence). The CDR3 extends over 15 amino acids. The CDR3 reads CSARVLGLPSNEQFF. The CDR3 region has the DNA TGCAGTGCTAGAGTCCTCGGGCTGCCAAGCAATGAGCAGTTCTTC.

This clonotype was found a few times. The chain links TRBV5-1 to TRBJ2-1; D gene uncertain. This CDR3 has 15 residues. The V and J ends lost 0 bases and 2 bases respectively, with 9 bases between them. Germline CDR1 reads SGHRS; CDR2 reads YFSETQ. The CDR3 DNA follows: TGCGCCAGCAGCTTGGGGCTAGTGACCTACAATGAGCAGTTCTTC. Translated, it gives CASSLGLVTYNEQFF.

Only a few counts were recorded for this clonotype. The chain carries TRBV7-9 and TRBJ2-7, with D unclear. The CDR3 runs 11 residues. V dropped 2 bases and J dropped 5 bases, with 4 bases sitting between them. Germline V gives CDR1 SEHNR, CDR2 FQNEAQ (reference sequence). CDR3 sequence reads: CASSLRDEQYF. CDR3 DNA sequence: TGTGCCAGCAGCTTACGGGACGAGCAGTACTTC.

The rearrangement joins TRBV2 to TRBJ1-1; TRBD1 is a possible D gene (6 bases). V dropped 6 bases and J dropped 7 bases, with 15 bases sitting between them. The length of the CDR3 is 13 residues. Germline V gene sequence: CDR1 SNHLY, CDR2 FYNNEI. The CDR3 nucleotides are TGTGCCAGCAGCGCGGTCAGGGGAATTGAAGCTTTCTTT. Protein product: CASSAVRGIEAFF.

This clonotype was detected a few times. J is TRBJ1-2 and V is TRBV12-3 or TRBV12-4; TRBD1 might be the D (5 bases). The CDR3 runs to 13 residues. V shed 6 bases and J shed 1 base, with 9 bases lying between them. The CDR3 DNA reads TGTGCCAGCAGACAGGCCCATAACTATGGCTACACCTTC. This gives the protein CASRQAHNYGYTF.

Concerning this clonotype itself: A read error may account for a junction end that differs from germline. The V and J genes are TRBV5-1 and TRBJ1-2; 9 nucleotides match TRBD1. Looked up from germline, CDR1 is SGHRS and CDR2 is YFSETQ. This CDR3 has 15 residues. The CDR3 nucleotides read TGCGCCAGCAGCTTGGAGACAGGGGGTAACTATGGCTGCACCTTC. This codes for CASSLETGGNYGCTF.

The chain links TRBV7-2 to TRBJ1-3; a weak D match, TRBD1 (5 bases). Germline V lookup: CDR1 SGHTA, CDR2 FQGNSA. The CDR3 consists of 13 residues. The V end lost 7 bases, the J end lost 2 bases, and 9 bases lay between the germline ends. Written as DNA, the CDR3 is TGTGCCAGCACCACAGGTGCTGGAAACACCATATATTTT. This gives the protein CASTTGAGNTIYF.

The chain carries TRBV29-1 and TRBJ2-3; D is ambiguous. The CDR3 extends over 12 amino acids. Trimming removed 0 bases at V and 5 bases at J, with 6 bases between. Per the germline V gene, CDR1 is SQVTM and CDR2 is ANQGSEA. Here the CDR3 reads CSVEDLGDTQYF. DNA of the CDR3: TGCAGCGTTGAAGATCTGGGAGATACGCAGTATTTT.

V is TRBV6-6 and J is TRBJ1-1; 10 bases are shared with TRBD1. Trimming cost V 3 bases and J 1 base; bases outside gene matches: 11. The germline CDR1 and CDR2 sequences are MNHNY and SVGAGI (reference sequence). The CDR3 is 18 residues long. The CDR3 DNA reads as TGTGCCAGCAGTTATGCCCCCCCGGGACAGGGGTCGAACACTGAAGCTTTCTTT. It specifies CASSYAPPGQGSNTEAFF.

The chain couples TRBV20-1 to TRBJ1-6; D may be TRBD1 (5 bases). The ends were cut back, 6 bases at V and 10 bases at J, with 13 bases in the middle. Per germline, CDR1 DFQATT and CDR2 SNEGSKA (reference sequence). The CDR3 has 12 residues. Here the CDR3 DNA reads TGCAGTGCCTCCAGGAGGGACTCACCCCTCCACTTT. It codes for CSASRRDSPLHF.